This T cell receptor beta chain was documented in a study of cytomegalovirus exposure and HLA in healthy donors. Overall study context: An earlier analysis found around 100 million unique TCR beta sequences from 150 million to 200 million T cells.

Study-level points and caveats: Earlier findings revealed that most TCR beta V segments proved productive either about 90% or about 30% of the time. With later analysis, a missense DCLRE1C variant became linked to TCR beta V- and J-gene trimming. Near-uniform donor sequencing depth was presumed by presence/absence analyses.

CDR1 is GTSNPN, CDR2 SVGIG, per germline (reference sequence). This CDR3 is built from 15 residues. Germline trimming cut 3 bases from V and 1 base from J; bases unmatched to any gene: 6. Researchers ran the PCR with 60 Vbeta and 13 Jbeta primers. Clones were sequenced by immunoSEQ multiplex PCR, and TCRdb holds only the in-frame ones, with some missing. This table holds tens of thousands of clones, roughly 80% found once. This clone was seen only a few times. The target antigen is unknown. V is TRBV30 and J is TRBJ1-5, with TRBD1 matching over 7 bases. The sequenced sample was PBMCs. The receptor was isolated from a woman in her forties in good health and CMV-seronegative. CDR3 bases: TGTGCCTGGAGGAAGGGGGCAGCGAGCAATCAGCCCCAGCATTTT. Translating gives CAWRKGAASNQPQHF.